Below are 8 T cell receptor beta chains sequenced from a single sample in a study of T cell responses to AZD1222 COVID-19 vaccine. Measured with immunoSEQ multiplex PCR; TCRdb has only the in-frame clones, and not every one. The sample shows some 120,000 clones, 70% to 85% of them seen only once. This specimen was peripheral blood, taken 28 days after the second AZD1222 dose. The source of these receptors is an adult who received the AZD1222 COVID-19 vaccine.

V is TRBV28 and J is TRBJ1-6; 7 bases agree with TRBD1. CDR1 is MDHEN and CDR2 is SYDVKM in the germline V gene. The CDR3 totals 15 residues. V was pared by 5 bases and J by 6 bases, with 7 bases of the junction left unmatched. CDR3 sequence (DNA): TGTGCCAGCAGTCCCGGACAGGCTTTTAATTCACCCCTCCACTTT. Translation: CASSPGQAFNSPLHF.

This sequence joins TRBV6-5 and TRBJ1-2, with no clear D. Germline-derived CDR1 and CDR2 are MNHEY and SVGAGI. With 6 bases removed from V and 1 base from J, the gap between germline ends came to 9 bases. CDR3 length equals 13 residues. CDR3 residues: CASRVDGNYGYTF. In DNA, the CDR3 is TGTGCCAGCAGGGTGGACGGTAACTATGGCTACACCTTC.

The rearrangement joins TRBV7-6 to TRBJ2-7; TRBD2 agrees at 11 bases. Trimming removed 4 bases from V and 3 bases from J; junction bases left unmatched: 5. The CDR3 extends over 15 amino acids. From germline, CDR1 is SGHVS and CDR2 FNYEAQ. CDR3: CASSSLAGARYEQYF. CDR3 DNA: TGTGCCAGCAGCTCACTAGCGGGGGCCCGCTACGAGCAGTACTTC.

This clone was observed a handful of times. The rearrangement joins TRBV19 to TRBJ1-5; no clear D. CDR3 length: 13 residues. V lost 3 bases, J lost 1 base, and 4 bases lay in between. The germline gives CDR1 LNHDA, CDR2 SQIVND (reference sequence). For the CDR3, the DNA is TGTGCCAGTAGTATCAAAAGCAATCAGCCCCAGCATTTT. The encoded protein is CASSIKSNQPQHF.

The CDR3 DNA follows: TGTGCCAGCAGCTCCCTGACAGGGGGCTTGAACACTGAAGCTTTCTTT. Its protein product is CASSSLTGGLNTEAFF. This chain uses TRBV9 with TRBJ1-1; 10 bases line up with TRBD1. CDR1 is SGDLS and CDR2 is YYNGEE in the germline V gene. This CDR3 region has 16 residues. Trimming removed 4 bases from V and 0 bases from J; junction bases left unmatched: 6.

The V gene is TRBV28, the J gene TRBJ1-4; D is ambiguous. CDR3 length equals 15 residues. Trimming left V 3 bases short and J 5 bases short, with 13 bases between. Germline CDR1 is MDHEN and CDR2 is SYDVKM. CDR3 sequence (DNA): TGTGCCAGCAGTTTCAGACCCCGGGCGAATGAAAAACTGTTTTTT. Protein: CASSFRPRANEKLFF.

The chain links TRBV28 to TRBJ1-5, with D possibly TRBD1 on 6 matching bases. The germline V gene encodes CDR1 MDHEN and CDR2 SYDVKM. This CDR3 has 18 residues. The V gene lost 3 bases and the J gene lost 4 bases, with 22 bases spanning the gap. The CDR3 protein is CASSFVGKKDRGNQPQHF. CDR3 nucleotides: TGTGCCAGCAGTTTCGTAGGTAAGAAGGACAGAGGAAATCAGCCCCAGCATTTT.

The chain has TRBV29-1 and TRBJ1-1; D is unresolved. The length of the CDR3 is 14 residues. V lost 5 bases, J lost 10 bases, and 23 bases lay in between. Germline lookup yields CDR1 SQVTM and CDR2 ANQGSEA. CDR3 region: CSVYTTGRPVGAFF. CDR3 nucleotides: TGCAGCGTTTACACAACCGGCAGGCCGGTGGGAGCTTTCTTT. The complete variable domain, with remaining parts taken from reference TRBV29-1 and TRBJ1-1, reads SAVISQKPSRDICQRGTSLTIQCQVDSQVTMMFWYRQQPGQSLTLIATANQGSEATYESGFVIDKFPISRPNLTFSTLTVSNMSPEDSSIYLCSVYTTGRPVGAFFGQGTRLTVV.